Below, one T cell receptor beta chain is given with its context. The antigen is undetermined. The junction differs from germline at one of its ends, possibly a read error. In germline, CDR1 is SNHLY, CDR2 FYNNEI. The CDR3 is made up of 13 amino acids. This sample was taken from a study of glioma-infiltrating T cells after dendritic cell vaccination. Whole-study context: Dendritic cell vaccination trial patients had either newly diagnosed or recurrent glioblastoma. Between the early 2000s and the early 2010s, patients got autologous tumor lysate-pulsed dendritic cell vaccines. Study-level results: Patients with more pretreatment TILs had longer time to progression and survival.

Using immunoSEQ multiplex PCR, the repertoire was profiled, and TCRdb retains in-frame clones only, with some absent. The sample records about 67,000 clones, around 81% being singletons. The clonotype originates from a human donor with glioblastoma. This chain uses TRBV2 with TRBJ2-4, with 8 positions matching TRBD1. The specimen was blood, collected before dendritic cell vaccination. The CDR3 sequence: CATWTGFSHIRYF. The CDR3 DNA is TGTGCCACATGGACAGGGTTTTCTCACATTCGGTACTTC.